Listed here are 22 T cell receptor beta chains from one sample, sequenced in a study of cytomegalovirus exposure and HLA in healthy donors. 60 Vbeta and 13 Jbeta primers were used in PCR. The data were produced by immunoSEQ multiplex PCR, yet TCRdb's version contains in-frame clones alone and is incomplete. The sample has around 150,000 clones, around 80% seen once; the top ten hold around 7%. The sample consisted of PBMCs. The receptors come from a man in his forties in good health and CMV-seropositive.

This chain joins TRBV28 and TRBJ2-7; a weak D match, TRBD1 (5 bases). Germline V gene lookup returns CDR1 MDHEN and CDR2 SYDVKM. The CDR3 covers 13 residues. The V gene lost 6 bases and the J gene lost 2 bases, with 11 bases spanning the gap. The CDR3 spells CASRVGVTYEQYF. The CDR3 bases are TGTGCCAGCAGGGTAGGGGTCACCTACGAGCAGTACTTC.

The rearrangement joins TRBV6-5 to TRBJ2-7; 8 positions match TRBD1. There are 14 residues in the CDR3. V shed 6 bases, J shed 6 bases, and the junction held 10 bases outside the gene matches. Germline lookup yields CDR1 MNHEY and CDR2 SVGAGI. The CDR3 loop reads CASSRGTGSGEQYF. In nucleotides, the CDR3 is TGTGCCAGCAGCCGGGGGACAGGTTCGGGCGAGCAGTACTTC.

The rearrangement links TRBV28 to TRBJ1-3; D gene unclear. Between the trimmed V and J ends, which lost 6 bases and 1 base, there was a span of 7 bases. This CDR3 is 13 amino acids long. Germline CDR1 is MDHEN and CDR2 is SYDVKM. The CDR3 spells CASRRSSGNTIYF. CDR3 DNA: TGTGCCAGCAGGCGGTCATCTGGAAACACCATATATTTT.

This chain uses TRBV7-2 with TRBJ2-2, with 9 bases matching TRBD2. The CDR3 is 15 residues long. Germline V gene data show CDR1 as SGHTA and CDR2 as FQGNSA. After removal of 5 bases from V and 6 bases from J, the junction contained 7 bases not matched to a gene. CDR3 amino acids: CASSPWREGPGELFF. CDR3 nucleotides: TGTGCCAGCAGCCCGTGGCGGGAGGGCCCCGGGGAGCTGTTTTTT. The full variable domain, with the rest looked up from reference TRBV7-2 and TRBJ2-2, is GAGVSQSPSNKVTEKGKDVELRCDPISGHTALYWYRQSLGQGLEFLIYFQGNSAPDKSGLPSDRFSAERTGGSVSTLTIQRTQQEDSAVYLCASSPWREGPGELFFGEGSRLTVL.

V and J are TRBV7-9 and TRBJ2-7; D not certain. The V gene's germline CDR1 is SEHNR and CDR2 FQNEAQ (reference sequence). V was clipped by 1 base and J by 6 bases, with 7 bases between them. The CDR3 spans 12 residues. The CDR3 DNA is TGTGCCAGCAGCTTAGAGAGTTCCGAGCAGTACTTC. This encodes CASSLESSEQYF.

The CDR3 protein is CASSLGANQPQHF. DNA of the CDR3: TGCGCCAGCAGCTTGGGCGCTAATCAGCCCCAGCATTTT. V usage is TRBV5-1 and J usage is TRBJ1-5, with D uncertain. V was pared by 0 bases and J by 4 bases, with 5 bases between. The CDR3 is 13 residues long. CDR1 is SGHRS and CDR2 is YFSETQ in the germline V gene.

The rearrangement links TRBV27 to TRBJ2-7; D may be TRBD2 (5 bases). Germline CDR1 is MNHEY and CDR2 is SMNVEV (reference sequence). Trimming stripped 6 bases from V and 6 bases from J, with 15 bases between. The CDR3 spans 13 residues. CDR3: CASRLTLGSEQYF. CDR3 coding DNA: TGTGCCAGCAGACTTACCCTAGGGAGCGAGCAGTACTTC.

The chain combines TRBV10-3 with TRBJ2-2; 8 nucleotides agree with TRBD1. This CDR3 contains 16 residues. V dropped 4 bases and J dropped 3; count of bases not matched to a gene: 7. The germline V gene has CDR1 ENHRY and CDR2 SYGVKD. CDR3 sequence reads: CAISGPGGDDTGELFF. As DNA, the CDR3 is TGTGCCATCAGTGGGCCAGGGGGCGATGACACCGGGGAGCTGTTTTTT.

This chain connects TRBV27 to TRBJ2-1; tentatively, D is TRBD1 (5 bases). The CDR3 is 14 amino acids. Germline loops: CDR1 MNHEY, CDR2 SMNVEV (reference sequence). V lost 2 bases, J lost 1 base, and 6 bases lay in between. The CDR3 loop reads CASSLQGSYNEQFF. The CDR3, as DNA: TGTGCCAGCAGTTTACAGGGATCCTACAATGAGCAGTTCTTC.

The chain recombines TRBV30 with TRBJ2-2, with D unclear. This CDR3 has 14 residues. The V gene lost 1 base and the J gene lost 0 bases, with 6 bases spanning the gap. Germline CDR1 GTSNPN, CDR2 SVGIG (reference sequence). The CDR3 sequence is CAWSGLSNTGELFF. CDR3 DNA sequence: TGTGCCTGGAGTGGGCTTTCGAACACCGGGGAGCTGTTTTTT. Using reference TRBV30 and TRBJ2-2 for the parts outside the CDR3, the full variable domain is SQTIHQWPATLVQPVGSPLSLECTVEGTSNPNLYWYRQAAGRGLQLLFYSVGIGQISSEVPQNLSASRPQDRQFILSSKKLLLSDSGFYLCAWSGLSNTGELFFGEGSRLTVL.

This clone was recorded once. The rearrangement uses TRBV15 and TRBJ1-5, with D perhaps TRBD1 (5 bases). Trimming pared 0 bases from V and 2 bases from J, leaving 14 bases between. CDR3 length: 17 residues. CDR1 is LNHNV and CDR2 is YYDKDF in the germline V gene (reference sequence). The chain's CDR3 is CATSRDVVGGGNQPQHF. CDR3 DNA: TGTGCCACCAGCAGAGATGTTGTGGGGGGAGGCAATCAGCCCCAGCATTTT.

J is TRBJ1-2 and V is TRBV6-1; 8 nucleotides line up with TRBD1. Germline CDR1 and CDR2: MNHNS and SASEGT. This CDR3 is built from 12 residues. V trimming: 6 bases; J trimming: 6 bases; junction bases outside the gene matches: 3. CDR3 residues: CASRQGVNGYTF. The CDR3 nucleotides read TGTGCCAGCAGACAGGGGGTGAATGGCTACACCTTC.

V gene TRBV18 combines with J gene TRBJ1-2; possible D gene TRBD1, 6 bases. CDR1 is KGHSH, CDR2 LQKENI, per germline. V was clipped by 3 bases and J by 8 bases, with 10 bases between them. CDR3 size: 12 residues. The CDR3 spells CASSPNREGYTF. The CDR3 DNA reads TGTGCCAGCTCACCCAACAGGGAAGGCTACACCTTC.

The chain carries TRBV27 and TRBJ1-4; D might be TRBD1 (6 bases). Between the trimmed V and J ends, which lost 4 bases and 6 bases, there was a span of 12 bases. The CDR3 loop spans 14 amino acids. Germline assignment: CDR1 MNHEY and CDR2 SMNVEV (reference sequence). Written as DNA, the CDR3 is TGTGCCAGCAGTTCCAGGGGTTTGGATGAAAAACTGTTTTTT. Translated: CASSSRGLDEKLFF.

This sequence joins TRBV27 and TRBJ2-7; 9 nucleotides align to TRBD2. J gave up 2 bases and V 5 bases, and 10 bases lay outside the gene matches. CDR1 and CDR2 (germline): MNHEY, SMNVEV (reference sequence). CDR3 length: 16 amino acids. The CDR3 nucleotides read TGTGCCAGCAGTCTCCTCGGGGTAGCGGGGGCCTACGAGCAGTACTTC. Protein product: CASSLLGVAGAYEQYF.

The gene calls are TRBV5-5 and TRBJ1-4; D call uncertain. The germline CDR1 and CDR2 sequences are SGHKS and YYEKEE (reference sequence). Trimming shortened V by 4 bases and J by 0 bases, and 7 bases separated the two germline ends. The CDR3 has 14 residues. The CDR3 DNA is TGTGCCAGCAGCATGACACCAACTAATGAAAAACTGTTTTTT. This gives the protein CASSMTPTNEKLFF. The variable domain in full, with the rest retrieved from reference TRBV5-5 and TRBJ1-4, is DAGVTQSPTHLIKTRGQQVTLRCSPISGHKSVSWYQQVLGQGPQFIFQYYEKEERGRGNFPDRFSARQFPNYSSELNVNALLLGDSALYLCASSMTPTNEKLFFGSGTQLSVL.

V is TRBV5-4 and J is TRBJ2-7, with TRBD2 identical over 9 bases. Trimming cost V 4 bases and J 2 bases; bases outside gene matches: 10. Germline CDR1 and CDR2: SGHNT and YYREEE (reference sequence). The CDR3 loop spans 16 amino acids. The CDR3 nucleotides are TGTGCCAGCAGCCCCGGGGGGAAGCGGGAGGCCTACGAGCAGTACTTC. Translating it yields CASSPGGKREAYEQYF.

This chain joins TRBV27 and TRBJ2-7; D is possibly TRBD1 (5 bases). The CDR3 is 16 amino acids. V gave up 2 bases and J gave up 0 bases, with 14 bases separating them. Per germline, CDR1 MNHEY and CDR2 SMNVEV (reference sequence). The CDR3 sequence is CASSLTYGASSYEQYF. DNA for the CDR3: TGTGCCAGCAGTTTAACTTATGGGGCGAGCTCCTACGAGCAGTACTTC.

This chain links TRBV7-2 with TRBJ2-2; the match to TRBD2 covers 7 bases. Germline CDR1 and CDR2: SGHTA and FQGNSA. The trim removed 5 bases at V and 5 bases at J, leaving 8 bases unmatched. The CDR3 extends over 15 amino acids. CDR3 bases: TGTGCCAGCAGCGAAGCGGGAAGGGGTACCGGGGAGCTGTTTTTT. It codes for CASSEAGRGTGELFF.

Note on this clone: This sample also contains other DNA sequences that code for the same CDR3. This chain connects TRBV19 to TRBJ2-7, with D possibly matching TRBD2 (6 bases). CDR3 length: 17 amino acids. Germline V lookup: CDR1 LNHDA, CDR2 SQIVND (reference sequence). V gave up 0 bases and J gave up 3 bases, with 18 bases separating them. The chain's CDR3 is CASSIDLGTQRLYEQYF. CDR3 nucleotides: TGTGCCAGTAGTATAGATCTAGGGACTCAGAGGCTCTACGAGCAGTACTTC.

Remarks on this clone: Additional DNA sequences in this sample encode the identical CDR3. The V call is TRBV5-1, the J call TRBJ2-7; the D gene is possibly TRBD2 (6 bases). CDR1 and CDR2 from the germline V gene are SGHRS and YFSETQ. Trimming left V 3 bases short and J 4 bases short, with 8 bases between. The CDR3 covers 12 residues. For the CDR3, the DNA is TGCGCCAGCAGCTGGCGGGGTTACGAGCAGTACTTC. It yields the protein CASSWRGYEQYF.

This chain connects TRBV7-8 to TRBJ2-1, with D perhaps TRBD2 (6 bases). Trimming stripped 4 bases from V and 10 bases from J, with 11 bases between. Germline assignment: CDR1 SGHVS and CDR2 FQNEAQ. The CDR3 spans 12 residues. Written as DNA, the CDR3 is TGTGCCAGCAGCTCCTGGGGGGAGGAGCAGTTCTTC. Its protein product is CASSSWGEEQFF.